This entry lists 9 T cell receptor beta chains sequenced from one sample in a study of T-cell reconstitution after alpha-beta-depleted transplantation in children. A library of TCRbeta sequences, prepared with unique molecular identifiers, was generated. TCRdb redid the calling of the PCR reads with MiXCR, one entry per CDR3 protein. The sample includes about 140,000 distinct CDR3 sequences, 7.5% to 9% of them seen just once. This sample comprised PBMCs, mostly from graft donor cells, obtained 180 days after TCRalphabeta/CD19-depleted stem cell transplant. These receptors originate from a female patient aged 2-15 years who had a stem cell transplant for congenital amegakaryocytic thrombocytopenia, so the T cells may come from the graft donor.

This clonotype was seen more than once but under ten times. The CDR3 region has the DNA TGCGCCAGCACCGCTATGAGCCGCACAGATACGCAGTATTTT. Encoded protein: CASTAMSRTDTQYF. The chain carries TRBV5-1 and TRBJ2-3; D unclear. Trimming shortened V by 6 bases and J by 1 base, and 12 bases separated the two germline ends. This CDR3 has 14 amino acids. Germline CDR1 and CDR2: SGHRS and YFSETQ.

This clonotype was detected many times. V is TRBV12-3 or TRBV12-4 and J is TRBJ2-5, with D possibly matching TRBD1 (5 bases). The CDR3 length is 14 residues. The V end was cut by 7 bases, the J end by 4 bases, with 16 bases between. The CDR3 loop is CASTLGAGLETQYF. In nucleotides, the CDR3 is TGTGCCAGCACCCTCGGCGCAGGGTTAGAGACCCAGTACTTC.

The table lists this clonotype with many counts. V and J are TRBV12-3 or TRBV12-4 and TRBJ2-7, with no clear D. CDR3 size: 12 residues. V was shortened by 5 bases and J by 5 bases, with 10 bases between the two germline ends. CDR3 bases: TGTGCCAGCAGTCACCAGCTGCACGAGCAGTACTTC. Its protein is CASSHQLHEQYF.

This clonotype was detected a few times. V and J are TRBV4-1 and TRBJ1-3, with D possibly matching TRBD1 (5 bases). The CDR3 runs to 16 residues. The V gene's germline CDR1 is MGHRA and CDR2 YSYEKL. Trimming cost V 4 bases and J 0 bases, with 13 bases left between them. CDR3 loop: CASSRGEMSSGNTIYF. The CDR3, as DNA: TGCGCCAGCAGCCGAGGGGAGATGAGCTCTGGAAACACCATATATTTT.

Many counts were recorded for this clonotype. The CDR3 region has the DNA TGTGCCAGCAGTTCTCGGGGGTGGGAGCAGTACTTC. Translating it yields CASSSRGWEQYF. The chain combines TRBV12-3 or TRBV12-4 with TRBJ2-7; D may be TRBD2 (6 bases). V was cut by 4 bases and J by 7 bases, with 11 bases left in between. The CDR3 length is 12 residues.

This sequence joins TRBV28 and TRBJ2-1, with D hard to call. Trimming removed 8 bases from V and 6 bases from J, with 5 bases in between. This CDR3 is built from 10 residues. The V gene's germline CDR1 is MDHEN and CDR2 SYDVKM. The CDR3 nucleotides read TGTGCCAGCGGCGGCAATGAGCAGTTCTTC. It yields the protein CASGGNEQFF.

This clonotype has at least ten counts. This chain joins TRBV6-2 or TRBV6-3 and TRBJ2-2; tentatively, D is TRBD1 (5 bases). CDR1 and CDR2 (germline): MNHEY, SVGEGT. The CDR3 spans 13 residues. V was cut by 7 bases and J by 1 base, with 7 bases left in between. The CDR3: CASKRGNTGELFF. The DNA of the CDR3 is TGTGCCAGCAAAAGGGGGAACACCGGGGAGCTGTTTTTT.

This clonotype was found a few times. CDR3 residues: CASSYQQFSYGYTF. The CDR3, as DNA: TGTGCCAGCAGTTACCAACAGTTCTCCTATGGCTACACCTTC. The V call is TRBV6-5, the J call TRBJ1-2; D uncertain. The CDR3 consists of 14 residues. Germline CDR1 and CDR2: MNHEY and SVGAGI. Between the trimmed V and J ends, which lost 2 bases and 4 bases, there was a span of 11 bases.

This clonotype has ten or more counts. V gene TRBV9 combines with J gene TRBJ1-1, with D perhaps matching TRBD1 (5 bases). Germline CDR1 is SGDLS and CDR2 is YYNGEE. Trimming took 1 base from V and 2 from J, leaving 6 bases between them. The CDR3 is made up of 13 amino acids. CDR3 bases: TGTGCCAGCAGCGTACAGGGAAACACTGAAGCTTTCTTT. Translated: CASSVQGNTEAFF.